These 22 T cell receptor beta chains came from one sample sequenced in a study of cytomegalovirus exposure and HLA in healthy donors. Sequenced by immunoSEQ multiplex PCR; TCRdb stores in-frame clones only, minus some. This sample carries fewer than 120,000 clones, roughly 88% of them seen once, and the ten largest clones take 1.4%. Specimen: PBMCs. These receptors were obtained from a woman in her twenties or thirties in good health and CMV-seropositive.

V usage is TRBV7-6 and J usage is TRBJ2-3, with TRBD1 identical over 11 bases. V trimming: 4 bases; J trimming: 6 bases; junction bases outside the gene matches: 3. The CDR3 has 14 residues. Germline V CDR1 and CDR2: SGHVS, FNYEAQ. The CDR3 protein is CASSSGQGDDTQYF. CDR3 nucleotides: TGTGCCAGCAGCTCGGGACAGGGGGATGATACGCAGTATTTT.

The chain combines TRBV10-3 with TRBJ2-5; the D gene is possibly TRBD2 (5 bases). The germline V gene has CDR1 ENHRY and CDR2 SYGVKD. CDR3 size: 13 residues. The germline V and J ends were trimmed by 4 bases and 3 bases, with 9 bases remaining between them. The chain's CDR3 is CAISGKGEETQYF. As DNA, the CDR3 is TGTGCCATCAGTGGTAAGGGAGAAGAGACCCAGTACTTC.

The V and J genes are TRBV4-3 and TRBJ1-4, with D tentatively TRBD1 (6 bases). V was pared by 0 bases and J by 6 bases, with 11 bases between. This CDR3 contains 15 residues. Germline-derived CDR1 and CDR2 are LGHNA and YSLEER. Here the CDR3 reads CASSQEGGRDEKLFF. CDR3 nucleotides: TGCGCCAGCAGCCAAGAAGGGGGTCGCGATGAAAAACTGTTTTTT.

The chain carries TRBV15 and TRBJ1-3; TRBD1 might be the D (5 bases). In germline, CDR1 is LNHNV, CDR2 YYDKDF (reference sequence). The CDR3 is 18 amino acids. V was pared by 5 bases and J by 0 bases, with 20 bases between. This CDR3 is CATSPQGGTVLSGNTIYF. The CDR3 DNA follows: TGTGCCACCAGCCCCCAAGGAGGGACTGTGCTCTCTGGAAACACCATATATTTT.

The chain is built from TRBV2 and TRBJ2-3; 10 nucleotides match TRBD2. Unmatched junction bases numbered 3, after V lost 3 bases and J lost 0 bases. This CDR3 is 16 amino acids long. Germline CDR1 reads SNHLY; CDR2 reads FYNNEI. The CDR3 protein is CASSDGLAVSTDTQYF. CDR3 DNA: TGTGCCAGCAGTGATGGACTAGCGGTTAGCACAGATACGCAGTATTTT.

The chain couples TRBV7-8 to TRBJ2-7; 7 bases are shared with TRBD1. Germline trimming cut 6 bases from V and 5 bases from J; bases unmatched to any gene: 10. Germline V gene lookup returns CDR1 SGHVS and CDR2 FQNEAQ. This CDR3 spans 14 amino acids. In nucleotides, the CDR3 is TGTGCCAGCAGGTACACGACAGGGTCAAACGAGCAGTACTTC. Translated, it gives CASRYTTGSNEQYF.

The rearrangement uses TRBV15 and TRBJ2-3; maybe TRBD2 (7 bases). Germline V gene sequence: CDR1 LNHNV, CDR2 YYDKDF (reference sequence). The CDR3 is 14 residues long. Deletions cut 2 bases from V and 10 bases from J, with 16 bases between. CDR3 sequence (DNA): TGTGCCACCAGCAGATCCCGCGGGGGCGATGCGCAGTATTTT. Protein product: CATSRSRGGDAQYF.

The CDR3 region has the DNA TGTGCCAGCAGCGAAGGTGGCGGGGGGACCCAGTACTTC. Amino acid sequence: CASSEGGGGTQYF. The chain employs TRBV9 and TRBJ2-5, with 7 positions matching TRBD2. Germline CDR1 reads SGDLS; CDR2 reads YYNGEE. This CDR3 has 13 residues. J lost 7 bases, V lost 3 bases, and 6 bases had no gene match.

The chain is built from TRBV5-6 and TRBJ2-7; the D gene is possibly TRBD1 (6 bases). V was cut by 4 bases and J by 3 bases, with 11 bases left in between. The CDR3 extends over 13 amino acids. In germline, CDR1 is SGHDT, CDR2 YYEEEE. The CDR3 region is CASSPGQSYEQYF. In DNA, the CDR3 is TGTGCCAGCAGCCCCGGACAGAGCTACGAGCAGTACTTC.

This clone was picked up one time. This chain connects TRBV9 to TRBJ2-6, with a weak D call TRBD2 (5 bases). The germline V gene has CDR1 SGDLS and CDR2 YYNGEE. The V and J ends lost 3 bases and 1 base respectively, with 11 bases between them. The CDR3 is 16 amino acids. Here the CDR3 reads CASSAAGGSGANVLTF. CDR3 DNA: TGTGCCAGCAGCGCCGCAGGAGGTTCTGGGGCCAACGTCCTGACTTTC.

This clone was observed a single time. The V gene is TRBV20-1, the J gene TRBJ2-7; 8 bases agree with TRBD1. V lost 6 bases to trimming and J lost 6 bases; unmatched junction nucleotides: 4. The CDR3 consists of 11 residues. Germline V gives CDR1 DFQATT, CDR2 SNEGSKA (reference sequence). For the CDR3, the DNA is TGCAGTGCCCAGGGGGCAGGCGAGCAGTACTTC. It is translated as CSAQGAGEQYF.

This chain connects TRBV27 to TRBJ2-3; D possibly corresponds to TRBD2 (7 bases). V lost 3 bases to trimming and J lost 2 bases, with 9 bases between them. CDR3 length equals 14 residues. The V gene's germline CDR1 is MNHEY and CDR2 SMNVEV (reference sequence). Written as DNA, the CDR3 is TGTGCCAGCAGTTTGGGGGGGCCCACAGATACGCAGTATTTT. This gives the protein CASSLGGPTDTQYF.

The J gene is TRBJ1-2, the V gene TRBV28; 7 bases fit TRBD1. Per the germline V gene, CDR1 is MDHEN and CDR2 is SYDVKM. The CDR3 contains 15 residues. V was pared by 5 bases and J by 4 bases, with 10 bases of the junction left unmatched. CDR3 region: CASSPRDSGIYGYTF. As DNA, the CDR3 is TGTGCCAGCAGTCCGCGGGACAGCGGTATCTATGGCTACACCTTC.

This chain links TRBV5-1 with TRBJ2-3; D unclear. Trimming cost V 0 bases and J 0 bases, with 5 bases left between them. Germline assignment: CDR1 SGHRS and CDR2 YFSETQ. The CDR3 spans 14 residues. The CDR3 coding sequence is TGCGCCAGCAGCTTGGTTGCGAGCACAGATACGCAGTATTTT. This translates into CASSLVASTDTQYF. The full variable domain, with the rest looked up from reference TRBV5-1 and TRBJ2-3, is KAGVTQTPRYLIKTRGQQVTLSCSPISGHRSVSWYQQTPGQGLQFLFEYFSETQRNKGNFPGRFSGRQFSNSRSEMNVSTLELGDSALYLCASSLVASTDTQYFGPGTRLTVL.

V usage is TRBV4-2 and J usage is TRBJ2-1; 7 bases agree with TRBD2. This CDR3 spans 15 amino acids. Looked up from germline, CDR1 is LGHNA and CDR2 is YNFKEQ. V lost 6 bases and J lost 2; bases outside the gene matches: 7. The CDR3 protein is CASRPDGLAYNEQFF. As DNA, the CDR3 is TGTGCCAGCAGGCCAGACGGACTAGCCTACAATGAGCAGTTCTTC.

This chain joins TRBV28 and TRBJ2-1; 9 bases are shared with TRBD2. J gave up 4 bases and V 6 bases, and 10 bases lay outside the gene matches. In germline, CDR1 is MDHEN, CDR2 SYDVKM. This CDR3 region has 16 residues. The CDR3 here is CASSQESSGRYNEQFF. The CDR3 DNA sequence: TGTGCCAGCAGCCAAGAAAGTAGCGGGAGATACAATGAGCAGTTCTTC.

V usage is TRBV9 and J usage is TRBJ2-2; 9 bases are a match to TRBD1. The germline CDR1 and CDR2 sequences are SGDLS and YYNGEE. CDR3 length: 14 amino acids. V lost 5 bases to trimming and J lost 5 bases; unmatched junction nucleotides: 4. Written as DNA, the CDR3 is TGTGCCAGCAGTCCCGGGACAGGGACCGGGGAGCTGTTTTTT. This codes for CASSPGTGTGELFF.

The chain combines TRBV9 with TRBJ2-3; 11 bases are shared with TRBD2. This CDR3 has 19 amino acids. Unmatched junction bases numbered 20, after V lost 4 bases and J lost 7 bases. CDR1 is SGDLS and CDR2 is YYNGEE in the germline V gene. In DNA, the CDR3 is TGTGCCAGCAGCTTCCACCCCATAGCGGGGGGGCCTCTTGGAAATACGCAGTATTTT. Protein: CASSFHPIAGGPLGNTQYF.

On this clone itself: The same CDR3 can be traced to other DNA sequences in this sample. The V call is TRBV10-3, the J call TRBJ1-1; 7 bases are a match to TRBD1. Germline V gives CDR1 ENHRY, CDR2 SYGVKD. The CDR3 runs to 14 residues. V gave up 4 bases and J gave up 0 bases; unmatched junction bases: 2. Written as DNA, the CDR3 is TGTGCCATCAGTGGACAGGGCTTGAACACTGAAGCTTTCTTT. This sequence encodes CAISGQGLNTEAFF.

The chain is built from TRBV14 and TRBJ1-2, with a possible D match to TRBD1 (5 bases). The CDR3 totals 15 residues. The germline gives CDR1 SGHDN, CDR2 FVKESK. The ends were cut back, 5 bases at V and 7 bases at J, with 20 bases in the middle. As DNA, the CDR3 is TGTGCCAGCAGCACTCATCGGGGGGGACGGGCTGGCTACACCTTC. Protein sequence: CASSTHRGGRAGYTF.

A few counts support this clone. This specimen includes other DNA sequences encoding the same CDR3. The chain is built from TRBV19 and TRBJ2-7; 8 bases are shared with TRBD1. The V and J ends lost 5 bases and 3 bases, in that order; junction bases with no gene match: 3. The CDR3 totals 13 residues. Germline V gives CDR1 LNHDA, CDR2 SQIVND (reference sequence). CDR3 DNA: TGTGCCAGTAGTGCAGGGGGCAACTACGAGCAGTACTTC. Protein product: CASSAGGNYEQYF.

This chain connects TRBV2 to TRBJ2-7; 7 bases align to TRBD1. The CDR3 consists of 14 residues. In germline, CDR1 is SNHLY, CDR2 FYNNEI. V trimming: 4 bases; J trimming: 1 base; junction bases outside the gene matches: 4. In DNA, the CDR3 is TGTGCCAGCAGTGGAACAGGGGTATCCTACGAGCAGTACTTC. Its protein is CASSGTGVSYEQYF.